The next 19 T cell receptor beta chains were all read from a single sample in a study of cytomegalovirus exposure and HLA in healthy donors. In the PCR, 60 Vbeta and 13 Jbeta primers were used. Clones were read by immunoSEQ multiplex PCR, and TCRdb kept only the in-frame ones, dropping some. This table holds about 77,000 clones, 78% found once. What was sequenced was PBMCs. Receptor source: a man in his forties in good health and CMV-seronegative.

V usage is TRBV30 and J usage is TRBJ2-3, with 9 bases fitting TRBD2. This CDR3 comprises 16 residues. V lost 4 bases to trimming and J lost 0 bases; unmatched junction nucleotides: 8. CDR1 and CDR2 from the germline V gene are GTSNPN and SVGIG (reference sequence). The CDR3 DNA reads TGTGCCTGGACCTCCAGCGGGGGGTCGAGCACAGATACGCAGTATTTT. This codes for CAWTSSGGSSTDTQYF.

In this sample, this clone turned up a few times. CDR3 coding DNA: TGTGCCAGCAGCTTAGTAAGGGGGGGCTCATGGAATGAGCAGTTCTTC. Its protein is CASSLVRGGSWNEQFF. This chain joins TRBV7-8 and TRBJ2-1; D possibly corresponds to TRBD2 (7 bases). The V gene lost 1 base and the J gene lost 7 bases, with 17 bases spanning the gap. The CDR3 loop spans 16 amino acids. In germline, CDR1 is SGHVS, CDR2 FQNEAQ.

The V gene is TRBV9, the J gene TRBJ2-5; 8 bases match TRBD1. The CDR3 covers 14 residues. Trimming cost V 3 bases and J 5 bases; bases outside gene matches: 6. Looked up from germline, CDR1 is SGDLS and CDR2 is YYNGEE. The CDR3 DNA sequence: TGTGCCAGCAGCGCGGACAGGGCCCGGGAGACCCAGTACTTC. Residues: CASSADRARETQYF.

The chain has TRBV5-8 and TRBJ1-4, with a weak D call TRBD1 (5 bases). The germline gives CDR1 SGHTS, CDR2 YDEGEE. The CDR3 is 15 residues long. V lost 4 bases to trimming and J lost 0 bases, with 10 bases between them. CDR3: CASSGRAATNEKLFF. CDR3 bases: TGTGCCAGCAGCGGCAGGGCCGCAACTAATGAAAAACTGTTTTTT.

CDR3: CASSMGGGVNYGYTF. In nucleotides, the CDR3 is TGTGCCAGCAGTATGGGAGGGGGGGTTAACTATGGCTACACCTTC. This chain connects TRBV27 to TRBJ1-2; tentative D call: TRBD1 (6 bases). This CDR3 is 15 amino acids long. Trimming stripped 5 bases from V and 1 base from J, with 14 bases between. Germline V gene sequence: CDR1 MNHEY, CDR2 SMNVEV (reference sequence).

V is TRBV30 and J is TRBJ1-1; perhaps TRBD1 as D (5 bases). V lost 1 base, J lost 6 bases, and 12 bases lay in between. The CDR3 is made up of 13 amino acids. CDR1 is GTSNPN and CDR2 is SVGIG in the germline V gene (reference sequence). This chain's CDR3 is CAWSDRQHSEAFF. CDR3 nucleotides: TGTGCCTGGAGTGACCGACAGCACTCTGAAGCTTTCTTT.

The rearrangement joins TRBV7-9 to TRBJ1-1; a weak D match, TRBD1 (5 bases). The CDR3 has 13 residues. Germline lookup yields CDR1 SEHNR and CDR2 FQNEAQ (reference sequence). The ends were cut back, 1 base at V and 5 bases at J, with 8 bases in the middle. The CDR3 loop is CASSLGDYTEAFF. The DNA of the CDR3 is TGTGCCAGCAGCTTAGGGGACTATACTGAAGCTTTCTTT.

This sequence joins TRBV15 and TRBJ2-7, with 7 positions matching TRBD2. This CDR3 spans 14 amino acids. CDR1 LNHNV and CDR2 YYDKDF come from the germline V gene (reference sequence). J lost 2 bases, V lost 3 bases, and 4 bases had no gene match. CDR3 residues: CATSRIGGTYEQYF. For the CDR3, the DNA is TGTGCCACCAGCAGGATCGGGGGGACCTACGAGCAGTACTTC.

In its sample, this clone was seen a few times. The chain recombines TRBV5-1 with TRBJ2-1; TRBD1 aligns across 11 bases. The CDR3 has 15 amino acids. With 4 bases clipped from V and 4 bases from J, the junction kept 4 bases outside the gene matches. Germline V gene sequence: CDR1 SGHRS, CDR2 YFSETQ. This CDR3 reads CASSVGQGGYNEQFF. The DNA of the CDR3 is TGCGCCAGCAGCGTGGGACAGGGGGGATACAATGAGCAGTTCTTC. The entire variable domain, with the rest obtained from reference TRBV5-1 and TRBJ2-1, is as follows: KAGVTQTPRYLIKTRGQQVTLSCSPISGHRSVSWYQQTPGQGLQFLFEYFSETQRNKGNFPGRFSGRQFSNSRSEMNVSTLELGDSALYLCASSVGQGGYNEQFFGPGTRLTVL.

The chain couples TRBV6-5 to TRBJ1-2; 7 bases map to TRBD1. The CDR3 sequence is 14 residues long. V gave up 3 bases and J gave up 5 bases; unmatched junction bases: 6. Germline values: CDR1 MNHEY, CDR2 SVGAGI. CDR3 protein: CASSYAGTEYGYTF. The CDR3 nucleotides are TGTGCCAGCAGTTATGCCGGGACAGAGTATGGCTACACCTTC.

The chain employs TRBV18 and TRBJ1-5, with D unresolved. Per germline, CDR1 KGHSH and CDR2 LQKENI. The ends were cut back, 3 bases at V and 7 bases at J, with 13 bases in the middle. The CDR3 length is 14 residues. The CDR3 loop reads CASSPGSRVQPQHF. The CDR3 nucleotides read TGTGCCAGCTCACCGGGTTCGAGGGTCCAGCCCCAGCATTTT.

The V and J genes are TRBV6-5 and TRBJ2-5; TRBD2 agrees at 7 bases. The length of the CDR3 is 13 residues. The germline V gene encodes CDR1 MNHEY and CDR2 SVGAGI. J gave up 5 bases and V 6 bases, and 6 bases lay outside the gene matches. The CDR3 DNA reads TGTGCCAGCAGAACGGGGGGTGGGGAGACCCAGTACTTC. Amino acids: CASRTGGGETQYF.

J is TRBJ1-5 and V is TRBV27; the D is unclear. Per germline, CDR1 MNHEY and CDR2 SMNVEV (reference sequence). Trimming left V 1 base short and J 2 bases short, with 12 bases between. CDR3 length: 16 residues. Written as DNA, the CDR3 is TGTGCCAGCAGTTTATTACCAGACCGGGGCAATCAGCCCCAGCATTTT. It specifies CASSLLPDRGNQPQHF.

The gene calls are TRBV5-1 and TRBJ2-2, with D possibly TRBD1 on 6 matching bases. The CDR3 consists of 15 residues. Per germline, CDR1 SGHRS and CDR2 YFSETQ. V lost 6 bases, J lost 8 bases, and 20 bases lay in between. As DNA, the CDR3 is TGCGCCAGCACTCCAGGGGCCGCCGTTTGGGGGGAGCTGTTTTTT. It yields the protein CASTPGAAVWGELFF.

In this sample, this clone turned up once. V usage is TRBV7-9 and J usage is TRBJ1-3; D gene ambiguous. Germline lookup yields CDR1 SEHNR and CDR2 FQNEAQ (reference sequence). The germline V and J ends were trimmed by 0 bases and 0 bases, with 9 bases remaining between them. This CDR3 region has 16 residues. CDR3 residues: CASSLATGSSGNTIYF. The CDR3 nucleotides read TGTGCCAGCAGCTTAGCGACGGGGAGCTCTGGAAACACCATATATTTT.

The chain uses TRBV30 and TRBJ1-4; TRBD1 matches at 8 bases. The CDR3 covers 12 residues. Germline V lookup: CDR1 GTSNPN, CDR2 SVGIG (reference sequence). J gave up 4 bases and V 8 bases, and 3 bases lay outside the gene matches. For the CDR3, the DNA is TGTGCCGCGGGACAGGTTAATGAAAAACTGTTTTTT. The encoded protein is CAAGQVNEKLFF.

The V and J genes are TRBV28 and TRBJ1-2, with TRBD1 matching over 9 bases. The CDR3 loop spans 14 amino acids. Germline CDR1 is MDHEN and CDR2 is SYDVKM. J gave up 6 bases and V 9 bases, and 11 bases lay outside the gene matches. The CDR3 DNA follows: TGTGCCAGTAAAACAGGGGGCATGATAGATGGCTACACCTTC. It encodes CASKTGGMIDGYTF.

V usage is TRBV11-1 and J usage is TRBJ2-7; 8 nucleotides line up with TRBD2. The length of the CDR3 is 14 residues. CDR1 and CDR2 from the germline V gene are SGHAT and FQDESV (reference sequence). J lost 7 bases, V lost 2 bases, and 7 bases had no gene match. The CDR3 bases are TGTGCCAGCAGCTTAATGTCCGGGGGGGATGAGCAGTACTTC. This encodes CASSLMSGGDEQYF.

About this clone itself: One junction end disagrees with the germline gene, perhaps due to a read error. CDR3 sequence: CASTRDPFGSPLHF. The CDR3 DNA sequence: TGTGCTAGCACTAGAGACCCCTTTGGATCTCCCCTCCACTTT. The J gene is TRBJ1-6, the V gene TRBV6-5, with D uncertain. Germline CDR1 reads MNHEY; CDR2 reads SVGAGI. The CDR3 totals 14 residues.